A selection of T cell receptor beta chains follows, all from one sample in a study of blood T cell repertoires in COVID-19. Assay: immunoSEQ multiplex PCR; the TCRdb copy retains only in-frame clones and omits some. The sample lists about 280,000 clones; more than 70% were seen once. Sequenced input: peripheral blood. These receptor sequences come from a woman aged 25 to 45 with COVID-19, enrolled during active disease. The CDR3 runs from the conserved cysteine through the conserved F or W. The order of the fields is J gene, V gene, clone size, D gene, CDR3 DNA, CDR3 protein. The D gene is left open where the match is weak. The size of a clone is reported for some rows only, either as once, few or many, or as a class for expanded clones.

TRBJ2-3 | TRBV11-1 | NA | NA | TGTGCCAGCAGTCGTTCCGCGGCCGGCCGAGATACGCAGTATTTT | CASSRSAAGRDTQYF
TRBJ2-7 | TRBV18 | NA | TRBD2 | TGTGCCAGCTCACCGATGGGACTAGCGGGAGGCGAGCAGTACTTC | CASSPMGLAGGEQYF
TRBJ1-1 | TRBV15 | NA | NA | TGTGCCACCAGCAGAGATCGGGGCACTGAAGCTTTCTTT | CATSRDRGTEAFF
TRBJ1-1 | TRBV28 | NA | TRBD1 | TGTGCCAGCAGCGTGAGAGTCGGACAGGGCGCAGCTTTCTTT | CASSVRVGQGAAFF
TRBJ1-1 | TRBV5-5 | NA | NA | TGTGCCAGCAGCTTGGTAATCGGGGGGTTAGGAGCTTTCTTT | CASSLVIGGLGAFF
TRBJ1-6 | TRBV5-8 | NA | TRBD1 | TGTGCCAGCAGCCTAATCGGGACAGCTAATTCACCCCTCCACTTT | CASSLIGTANSPLHF
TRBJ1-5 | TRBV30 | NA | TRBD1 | TGTGCCTGGAGTCCTATCGGGACAGCCAATACCTTTTTT | CAWSPIGTANTFF
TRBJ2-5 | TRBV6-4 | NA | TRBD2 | TGTGCCAGCGCAAGGACTAGCGGCCTATTGAGGTTGATGGAGACCCAGTACTTC | CASARTSGLLRLMETQYF
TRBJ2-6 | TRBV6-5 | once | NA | TGTGCCAGCAGCCTCCGGGAGATAGGGGCCAACGTCCTGACTTTC | CASSLREIGANVLTF
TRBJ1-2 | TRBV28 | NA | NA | TGTGCCAGCAGTTCAGGGGTATATGGCTACACCTTC | CASSSGVYGYTF
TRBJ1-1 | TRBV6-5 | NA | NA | TGTGCCAGCAGCTCCCGGGGGGGTGTTGAAGCTTTCTTT | CASSSRGGVEAFF
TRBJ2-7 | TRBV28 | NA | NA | TGTGCCAGCAGTTTCCCGACAGCCCGAGGGCAGTACTTC | CASSFPTARGQYF
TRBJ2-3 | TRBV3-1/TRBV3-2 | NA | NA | TGTGCCAGCAGCCAAGATTTTGCGGCAGATACGCAGTATTTT | CASSQDFAADTQYF
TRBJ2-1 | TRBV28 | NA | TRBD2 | TGTGCCAGCAAGGGACTAGCGGGACGGAATGAGCAGTTCTTC | CASKGLAGRNEQFF
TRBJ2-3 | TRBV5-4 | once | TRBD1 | TGTGCCAGCAGCTTCGGGACAGGGACCACAGATACGCAGTATTTT | CASSFGTGTTDTQYF
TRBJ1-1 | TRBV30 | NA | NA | TGTGCCTGGAACGCTAGGGGCACTGAAGCTTTCTTT | CAWNARGTEAFF
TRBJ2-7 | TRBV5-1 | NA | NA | TGCGCCAGCAGCTTGCAGCTCTCAAACTTGCAGGGCCCCTACGAGCAGTACTTC | CASSLQLSNLQGPYEQYF
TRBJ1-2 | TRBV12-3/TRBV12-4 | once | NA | TGTGCCAGCAAATCAAAAGGGGGATATGGCTACACCTTC | CASKSKGGYGYTF
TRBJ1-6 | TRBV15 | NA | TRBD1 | TGTGCCACCAGCAGGCGAACAGGGGCCAGCTCCTATAATTCACCCCTCCACTTT | CATSRRTGASSYNSPLHF
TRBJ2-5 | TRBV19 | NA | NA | TGTGCCAGTAGTCACGACAGGAGGGAGACCCAGTACTTC | CASSHDRRETQYF
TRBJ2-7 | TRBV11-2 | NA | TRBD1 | TGTGCCAGCAGCTTAGAACGGACAGGGATCTACGAGCAGTACTTC | CASSLERTGIYEQYF
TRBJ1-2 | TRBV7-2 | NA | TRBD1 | TGTGCCAGCAGCCACGGACAGGAGACCTATGGCTACACCTTC | CASSHGQETYGYTF
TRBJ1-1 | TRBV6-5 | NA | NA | TGTGCCAGCACCCGTGGGAGGGACACTGAAGCTTTCTTT | CASTRGRDTEAFF
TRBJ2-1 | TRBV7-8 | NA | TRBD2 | TGTGCCAGCAGCTTAGTAGGAGCGGGAGGGCCAATCAATGAGCAGTTCTTC | CASSLVGAGGPINEQFF
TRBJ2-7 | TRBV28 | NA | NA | TGTGCCAGCAGCCTCACAGGTCCCACCTACGAGCAGTACTTC | CASSLTGPTYEQYF
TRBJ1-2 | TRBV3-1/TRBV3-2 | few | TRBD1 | TGTGCCAGCAGCAGGACAGGGTCTAGCCATGGCTACACCTTC | CASSRTGSSHGYTF
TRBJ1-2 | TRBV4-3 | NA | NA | TGCGCCAGCAGCCAGAAGGTATGGACAGAAGTTAACTATGGCTACACCTTC | CASSQKVWTEVNYGYTF
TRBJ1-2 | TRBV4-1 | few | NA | TGCGCCAGCAGCCAAGCTACAGGACAAAGCTATGGCTACACCTTC | CASSQATGQSYGYTF
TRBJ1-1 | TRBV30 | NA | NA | TGTGCCTGGAGTCCCCCCGGGGGGGCCTACACTGAAGCTTTCTTT | CAWSPPGGAYTEAFF
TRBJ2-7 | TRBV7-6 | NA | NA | TGTGCCAGCAGTCACCCCCCGGGAGAGCAGTACTTC | CASSHPPGEQYF
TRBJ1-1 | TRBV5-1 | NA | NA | TGCGCCAGCAGCTTGCGGGGACAAGGAAGGACTGAAGCTTTCTTT | CASSLRGQGRTEAFF
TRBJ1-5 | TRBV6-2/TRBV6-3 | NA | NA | TGTGCCAGCAGTTACGGGTCGAGAGATAGCAATCTTGCCCAGCATTTT | CASSYGSRDSNLAQHF
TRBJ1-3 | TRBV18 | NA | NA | TGTGCCAGCTCACCACCGACAGGCCCCTCTGGAAACACCATATATTTT | CASSPPTGPSGNTIYF
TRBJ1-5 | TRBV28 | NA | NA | TGTGCCAGCAGTAAGGTTGGTGGCGGAGGACAGCCCCAGCATTTT | CASSKVGGGGQPQHF
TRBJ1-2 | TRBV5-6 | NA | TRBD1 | TGTGCCAGCAGCACTTCCGGGACAGTTCTGAGGGGCTACACCTTC | CASSTSGTVLRGYTF
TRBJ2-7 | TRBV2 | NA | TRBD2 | TGTGCCAGCAGGGGGACTAGCATAGGTACATGGCAGTACTTC | CASRGTSIGTWQYF
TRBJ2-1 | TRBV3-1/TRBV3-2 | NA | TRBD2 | TGTGCCAGCAGCCAAGCGACTAGCGCGGGCTATGAGCAGTTCTTC | CASSQATSAGYEQFF
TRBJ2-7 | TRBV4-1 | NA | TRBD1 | TGCGCCAGCAGCCAGCGGGTCGGGGACAGGACCTACGAGCAGTACTTC | CASSQRVGDRTYEQYF
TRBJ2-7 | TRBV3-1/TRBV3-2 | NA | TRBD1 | TGTGCCAGCAGCCCGCAGGGGGCATACGAGCAGTACTTC | CASSPQGAYEQYF
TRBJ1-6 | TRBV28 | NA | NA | TGTGCCAGCAGTTCTCCGGGACAATTGGCACCCCTCCACTTT | CASSSPGQLAPLHF
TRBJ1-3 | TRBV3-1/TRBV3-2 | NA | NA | TGTGCCAGCAGCCCGCGGGAAGCCGGAAACACCATATATTTT | CASSPREAGNTIYF
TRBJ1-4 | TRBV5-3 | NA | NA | TGTGCCAGAAGCTTGCTCCGGGAAACTAATGAAAAACTGTTTTTT | CARSLLRETNEKLFF
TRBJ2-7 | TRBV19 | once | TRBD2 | TGTGCCAGTAGTATAATAGCGGGAGGCTCCTACGAGCAGTACTTC | CASSIIAGGSYEQYF
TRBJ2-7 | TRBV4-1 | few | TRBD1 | TGCGCCAGCAGCCGGGGACAGGGTTTAAACTACGAGCAGTACTTC | CASSRGQGLNYEQYF
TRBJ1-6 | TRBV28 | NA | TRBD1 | TGTGCCAGCAGTTTCCGCGGGGACAGGCGCTATAATTCACCCCTCCACTTT | CASSFRGDRRYNSPLHF
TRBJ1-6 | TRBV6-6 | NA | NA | TGTGCCAGCGCGGGGGGCGAAAACTCACCCCTCCACTTT | CASAGGENSPLHF
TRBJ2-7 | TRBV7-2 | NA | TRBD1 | TGTGCCAGCAGCCCGAGACAGGGGGCGAATGAGCAGTACTTC | CASSPRQGANEQYF
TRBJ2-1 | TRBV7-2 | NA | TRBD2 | TGTGCCAGCACACTAAGGCTAGCGGTCAGCAATGAGCAGTTCTTC | CASTLRLAVSNEQFF
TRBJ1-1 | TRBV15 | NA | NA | TGTGCCACCAGCAGCACCGACACAGCTGAAGCTTTCTTT | CATSSTDTAEAFF
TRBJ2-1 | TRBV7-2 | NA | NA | TGTGCCAGCAGCCTCCTTTTGGGACTGAGCTCCTACAATGAGCAGTTCTTC | CASSLLLGLSSYNEQFF
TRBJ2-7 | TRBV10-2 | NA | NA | TGCGCCAGCAGTGCGAACAACTACGAGCAGTACTTC | CASSANNYEQYF
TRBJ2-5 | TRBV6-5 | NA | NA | TGTGCCAGCAGTTACTCGGAGACGGAAGAGACCCAGTACTTC | CASSYSETEETQYF
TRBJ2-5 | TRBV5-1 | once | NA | TGCGCCAGCACTGGACTCAACAAAGAGACCCAGTACTTC | CASTGLNKETQYF
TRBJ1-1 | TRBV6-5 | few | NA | TGTGCCAGCAGGCCCGATGGCCCCAGGGGTGAAGCTTTCTTT | CASRPDGPRGEAFF
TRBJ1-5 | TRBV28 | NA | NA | TGTGCCAGCAGTTTTAGGGGGGGCATGGGTAGCAATCAGCCCCAGCATTTT | CASSFRGGMGSNQPQHF
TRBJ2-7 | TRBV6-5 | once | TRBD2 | TGTGCCAGCAGGGAGGGAGGGAGCGGGAGATACGAGCAGTACTTC | CASREGGSGRYEQYF
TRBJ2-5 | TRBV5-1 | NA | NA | TGCGCCAGCAGCTTGGGAACATCCCAAGAGACCCAGTACTTC | CASSLGTSQETQYF